This T cell receptor (beta chain) came from a study of blood T cell repertoires in COVID-19 (dated by TCRdb to 2020 to 2022). Concerning the study at large: Samples from collaborators originated in the United States, Italy and Spain and spanned both the acute and convalescent phases of COVID-19. Samples were obtained from the ongoing ImmuneRACE study (first 160 participants) and from 1,000 to 1,500 subjects provided by 6 global collaborators. The sample metadata nearly always contained a de-identified subject ID, COVID-19 status, age in years and sex. The dataset comprised deeply sampled blood TCRbeta repertoires from subjects exposed to, actively infected with, or recovered from COVID-19. The repertoires were made available in a free public database intended to serve as a resource for research on the immune response to SARS-CoV-2. Where HLA class I and class II types were available, the types were taken from metadata supplied by the sample provider, not from assay-based typing. The material from the prospective study consisted of cDNA or gDNA derived from T cells, B-cell-depleted T cells, or PBMCs. Overall study outcomes, separate from this receptor: How much clinical and demographic metadata was included differed by source and by participant, and the metadata was provided uncurated.

TCRbeta CDR3 regions were amplified from genomic DNA by means of the immunoSEQ Assay, a bias-controlled multiplex PCR. The source study handled its data this way. The number of nucleated cells in each sample was estimated from the amplification of reference gene primers within the assay. To quantify the absolute abundance of each unique TCRbeta CDR3 rearrangement, sequence reads were collapsed and filtered. For each sample, productive Simpson clonality was calculated as the square root of Simpson's diversity index across productive rearrangements. TCRdb limited this immuneACCESS table to in-frame rearrangements with V and J called. A share of clones is missing; checked studies link under half to unresolved V genes, and the rest is unexplained. V and J calls and clone size follow that table, whereas D and trimming were derived from the DNA. The sample table records about 120,000 clones; roughly three quarters of these occur just once. 7.9% of the sample is taken by the ten largest.

In the germline V gene, CDR1 corresponds to SNHLY and CDR2 to FYNNEI. Including the terminal cysteine and phenylalanine, the CDR3 comprises 14 residues. Left in the record is the CDR3 DNA by itself, 42 bases read in frame from the first base. V and J are truncated by 4 bases and 3 bases respectively, leaving an intervening sequence of 12 bases. Comment on this clone: Which antigen it targets is not known. Per-nucleotide qualities are absent, and no much larger clonotype sits a single base away.

Each collaborating institution followed its own protocols to collect whole blood in K2EDTA tubes. For TCRbeta analysis, collaborators shipped samples in one of three forms: frozen whole blood, isolated PBMCs, or DNA extracted from either of those sample types. The sequence links TRBV2 to TRBJ1-2; tentative D gene TRBD1, with 5 bases matching. The sample comprised peripheral blood. The TCR originated in a human donor in a cohort sampled during active COVID-19. CDR3 protein: CASSVGQGHYGYTF. The bases read TGTGCCAGCAGTGTAGGGCAGGGTCACTATGGCTACACCTTC.